Reported below is one TCR beta chain. Its antigen is unknown. The data were obtained in a study of cytomegalovirus exposure and HLA in healthy donors. At the level of the study: Earlier work reported approximately 100 million unique TCR beta sequences from roughly 180 million T cells.

This CDR3 has 13 residues. V was clipped by 6 bases and J by 5 bases; unmatched bases: 6. Germline V CDR1 and CDR2: SGHAT, FQNNGV. Both 60 Vbeta primers and 13 Jbeta primers went into the PCR. Only in-frame clones appear in the TCRdb table, and some are missing; sequencing was by immunoSEQ multiplex PCR. The sample gives 50,000 to 70,000 clones, over 70% of which show up once; over 3% is in the top ten. Findings and caveats of the study: As a later analysis showed, several of the most significant clusters appeared to be linked to common viral pathogens. Presence/absence analyses took donor sequencing depth as roughly uniform.

Healthy bone marrow donors made up the cohort. The sequence was obtained from a woman aged 40 to 50 in good health and CMV-seronegative. Sequenced material: PBMCs. This chain joins TRBV11-2 and TRBJ1-1; 7 bases align to TRBD1. The DNA for the CDR3 is TGTGCCAGCAGGGCAACAGGGGCAACTGAAGCTTTCTTT. Translated, it gives CASRATGATEAFF.